This T cell receptor beta chain was recorded in a study of glioma-infiltrating T cells. The iRepertoire nested amplicon-rescue multiplex PCR amplified TCR alpha and beta CDR3s from RNA. TCRdb re-derived calls from the multiplex PCR reads in MiXCR, one entry per CDR3 protein. Here the sample spans 300,000 to 450,000 distinct CDR3 sequences, 41% being singletons. This TCR was recovered from a human donor with low-grade glioma or glioblastoma, undergoing nonglioma brain surgery, or in good health (not recorded which). The sequencing sample was made of glioma tissue, nonneoplastic brain tissue, or PBMCs (not recorded which).

CDR3 amino acids: CSASHREKSPYEQYF. DNA of the CDR3: TGCAGTGCTAGCCATCGGGAGAAGTCCCCCTACGAGCAGTACTTC. The chain combines TRBV20-1 with TRBJ2-7; a possible D gene is TRBD2 (6 bases). Deletions cut 3 bases from V and 2 bases from J, with 17 bases between. This CDR3 is 15 amino acids long. Germline V gene data show CDR1 as DFQATT and CDR2 as SNEGSKA (reference sequence).